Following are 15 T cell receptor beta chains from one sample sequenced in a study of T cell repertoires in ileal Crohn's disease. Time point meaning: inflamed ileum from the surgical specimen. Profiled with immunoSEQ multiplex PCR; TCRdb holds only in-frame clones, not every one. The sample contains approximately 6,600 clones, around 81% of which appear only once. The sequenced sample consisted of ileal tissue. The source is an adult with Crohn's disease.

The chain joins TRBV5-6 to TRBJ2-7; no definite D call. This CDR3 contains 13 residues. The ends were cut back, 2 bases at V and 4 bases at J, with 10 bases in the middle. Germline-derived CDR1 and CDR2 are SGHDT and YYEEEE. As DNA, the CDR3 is TGTGCCAGCAGCTTAGGGAACCCATACGAGCAGTACTTC. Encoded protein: CASSLGNPYEQYF.

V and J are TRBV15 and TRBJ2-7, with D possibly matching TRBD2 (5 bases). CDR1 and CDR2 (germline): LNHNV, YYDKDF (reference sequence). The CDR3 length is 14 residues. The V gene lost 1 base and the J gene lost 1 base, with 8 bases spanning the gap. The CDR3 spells CATSRGGDSYEQYF. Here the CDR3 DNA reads TGTGCCACCAGCAGAGGGGGAGATTCCTACGAGCAGTACTTC. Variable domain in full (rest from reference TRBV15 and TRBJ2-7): DAMVIQNPRYQVTQFGKPVTLSCSQTLNHNVMYWYQQKSSQAPKLLFHYYDKDFNNEADTPDNFQSRRPNTSFCFLDIRSPGLGDTAMYLCATSRGGDSYEQYFGPGTRLTVT.

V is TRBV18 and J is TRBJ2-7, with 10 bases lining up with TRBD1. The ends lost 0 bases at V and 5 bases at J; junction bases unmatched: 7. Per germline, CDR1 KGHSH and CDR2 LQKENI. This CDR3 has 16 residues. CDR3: CASSPPRGTGVHEQYF. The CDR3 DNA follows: TGTGCCAGCTCACCACCGCGGGGGACAGGGGTCCACGAGCAGTACTTC.

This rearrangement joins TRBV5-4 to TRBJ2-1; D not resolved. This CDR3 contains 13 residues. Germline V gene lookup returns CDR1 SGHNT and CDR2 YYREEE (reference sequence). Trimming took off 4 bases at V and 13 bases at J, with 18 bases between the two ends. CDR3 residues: CASSPPKEVPQFF. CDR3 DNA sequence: TGTGCCAGCAGCCCGCCAAAAGAGGTCCCCCAGTTCTTC.

The CDR3 DNA reads TGTGCCAGCAGCACACAGGGGAGGGGAGCTTTCTTT. Its protein is CASSTQGRGAFF. The V gene is TRBV5-8, the J gene TRBJ1-1; 7 bases align to TRBD1. The ends lost 4 bases at V and 10 bases at J; junction bases unmatched: 7. The CDR3 totals 12 residues. Germline CDR1 reads SGHTS; CDR2 reads YDEGEE.

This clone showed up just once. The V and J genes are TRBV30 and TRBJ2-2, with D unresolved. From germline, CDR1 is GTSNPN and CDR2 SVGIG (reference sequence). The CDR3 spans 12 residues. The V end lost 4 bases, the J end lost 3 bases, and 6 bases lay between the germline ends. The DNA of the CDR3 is TGTGCCTGGACCCCCGACACCGGGGAGCTGTTTTTT. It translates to CAWTPDTGELFF. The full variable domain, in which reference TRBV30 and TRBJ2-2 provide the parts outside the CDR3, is SQTIHQWPATLVQPVGSPLSLECTVEGTSNPNLYWYRQAAGRGLQLLFYSVGIGQISSEVPQNLSASRPQDRQFILSSKKLLLSDSGFYLCAWTPDTGELFFGEGSRLTVL.

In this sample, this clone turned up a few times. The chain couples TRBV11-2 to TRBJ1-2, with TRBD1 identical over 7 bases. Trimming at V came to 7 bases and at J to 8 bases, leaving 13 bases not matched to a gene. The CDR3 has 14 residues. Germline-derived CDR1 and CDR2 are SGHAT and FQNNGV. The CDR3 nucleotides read TGTGCCAGCACCCCTCAGGGGGGGAGTGGAGGCTACACCTTC. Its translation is CASTPQGGSGGYTF.

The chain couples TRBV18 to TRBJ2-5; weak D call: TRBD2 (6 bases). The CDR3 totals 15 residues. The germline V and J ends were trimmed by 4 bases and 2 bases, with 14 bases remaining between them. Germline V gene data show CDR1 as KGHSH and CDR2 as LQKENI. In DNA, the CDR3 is TGTGCCAGCTCACGAGTTGGTAGCGGACAAGAGACCCAGTACTTC. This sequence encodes CASSRVGSGQETQYF.

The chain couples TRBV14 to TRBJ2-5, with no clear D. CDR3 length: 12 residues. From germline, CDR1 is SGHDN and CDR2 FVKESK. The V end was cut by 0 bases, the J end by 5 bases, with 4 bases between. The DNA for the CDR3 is TGTGCCAGCAGCCAAGAGATGGAGACCCAGTACTTC. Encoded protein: CASSQEMETQYF.

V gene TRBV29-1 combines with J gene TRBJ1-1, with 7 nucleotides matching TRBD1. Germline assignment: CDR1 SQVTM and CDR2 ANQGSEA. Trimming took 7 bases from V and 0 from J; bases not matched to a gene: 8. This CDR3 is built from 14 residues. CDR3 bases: TGCAGCGCCGGGACAGCCACTATGAACACTGAAGCTTTCTTT. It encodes CSAGTATMNTEAFF.

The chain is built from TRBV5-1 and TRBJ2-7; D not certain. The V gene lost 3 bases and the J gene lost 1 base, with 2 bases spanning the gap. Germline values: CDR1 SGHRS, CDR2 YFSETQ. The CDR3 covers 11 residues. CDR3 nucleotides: TGCGCCAGCAGCTCATCCTACGAGCAGTACTTC. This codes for CASSSSYEQYF. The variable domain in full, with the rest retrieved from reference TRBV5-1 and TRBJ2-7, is KAGVTQTPRYLIKTRGQQVTLSCSPISGHRSVSWYQQTPGQGLQFLFEYFSETQRNKGNFPGRFSGRQFSNSRSEMNVSTLELGDSALYLCASSSSYEQYFGPGTRLTVT.

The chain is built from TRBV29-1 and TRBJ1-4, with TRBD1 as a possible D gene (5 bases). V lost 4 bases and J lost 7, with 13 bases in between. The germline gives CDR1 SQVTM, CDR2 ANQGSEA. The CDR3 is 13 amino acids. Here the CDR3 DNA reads TGCAGCGTTGGGGGGTCTAGTTCTGAAAAACTGTTTTTT. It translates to CSVGGSSSEKLFF.

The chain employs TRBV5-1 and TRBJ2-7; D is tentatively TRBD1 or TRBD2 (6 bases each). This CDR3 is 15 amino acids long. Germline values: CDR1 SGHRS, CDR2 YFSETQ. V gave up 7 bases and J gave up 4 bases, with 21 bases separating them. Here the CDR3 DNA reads TGCGCCAGCTCCAGGGGAAGGGGGGAGGCTTACGAGCAGTACTTC. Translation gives CASSRGRGEAYEQYF.

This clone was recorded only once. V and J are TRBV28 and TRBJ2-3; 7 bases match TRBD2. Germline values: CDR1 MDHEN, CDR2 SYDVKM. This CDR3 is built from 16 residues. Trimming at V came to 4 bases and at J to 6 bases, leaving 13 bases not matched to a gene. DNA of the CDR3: TGTGCCAGCAGTTCATCCGCCGTGATCGGGGGGGATACGCAGTATTTT. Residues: CASSSSAVIGGDTQYF.

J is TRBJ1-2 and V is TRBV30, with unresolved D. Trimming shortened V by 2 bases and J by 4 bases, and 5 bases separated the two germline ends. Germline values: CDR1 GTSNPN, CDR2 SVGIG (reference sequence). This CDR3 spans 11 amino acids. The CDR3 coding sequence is TGTGCCTGGAGTCCAAGCTATGGCTACACCTTC. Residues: CAWSPSYGYTF. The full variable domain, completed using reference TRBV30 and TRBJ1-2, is SQTIHQWPATLVQPVGSPLSLECTVEGTSNPNLYWYRQAAGRGLQLLFYSVGIGQISSEVPQNLSASRPQDRQFILSSKKLLLSDSGFYLCAWSPSYGYTFGSGTRLTVV.